One and the same sample provided the 2 T cell receptor beta chains below, sequenced in a study of patients and donors after allogeneic stem cell transplantation. A single record per CDR3 protein comes from TCRdb applying MiXCR to the RT-PCR reads. Here the sample spans some 40,000 distinct CDR3 sequences, roughly 30% being singletons. Sequencing used blood, either unsorted or a sorted T cell fraction (not recorded which). These receptors all come from a human donor who was either an allogeneic HSCT recipient or a stem cell or donor lymphocyte infusion donor (not recorded which). It is not recorded whose cells these are; they may come from a transplant donor.

V and J are TRBV7-3 and TRBJ1-2, with D perhaps matching TRBD1 (5 bases). With 5 bases removed from V and 3 bases from J, the gap between germline ends came to 16 bases. This CDR3 is 15 amino acids long. Germline-derived CDR1 and CDR2 are SGHTA and FQGTGA. CDR3 sequence reads: CASSLRGRADYGYTF. As DNA, the CDR3 is TGTGCCAGCAGCCTCCGAGGCAGGGCCGACTATGGCTACACCTTC.

V is TRBV12-5 and J is TRBJ2-3, with 9 bases aligning to TRBD1. Germline values: CDR1 LGHNT, CDR2 FRNRAP. The CDR3 covers 14 residues. The V gene end was trimmed by 4 bases and the J gene end by 4 bases; junction bases not matched to a gene: 3. The CDR3 protein is CASGWGQGSDTQYF. CDR3 sequence (DNA): TGTGCTAGTGGTTGGGGACAGGGCTCAGATACGCAGTATTTT.